The rows below give T cell receptor beta chains drawn from one sample of a study of cytomegalovirus exposure and HLA in healthy donors. TCRdb's table, derived via immunoSEQ multiplex PCR, lists solely in-frame clones and lacks some. The table records 120,000 or so clones, around 79% of them present only once. The sequenced sample was PBMCs. The receptor set was obtained from a woman aged 18-30 years in good health and CMV-seronegative. The CDR3 runs from the conserved cysteine through the conserved F or W. The order of the fields is CDR3 protein, V gene, D gene. A D gene is named only where the DNA matches it firmly.

CDR3aa: CASSFDRGSTQYF; v_gene: TRBV6-5; d_gene: TRBD1
CDR3aa: CASSGERGEANEKLFF; v_gene: TRBV25-1; d_gene: NA
CDR3aa: CATSRDWGSWEKLFF; v_gene: TRBV15; d_gene: NA
CDR3aa: CASSWDRNTEAFF; v_gene: TRBV6-6; d_gene: TRBD1
CDR3aa: CASGLVVWETSGTYEQYF; v_gene: TRBV12-5; d_gene: TRBD2
CDR3aa: CASSLDRATEAFF; v_gene: TRBV10-2; d_gene: TRBD1
CDR3aa: CASSQVNQPQHF; v_gene: TRBV7-2; d_gene: NA
CDR3aa: CASQGQGRHEQYF; v_gene: TRBV6-1; d_gene: TRBD1
CDR3aa: CSVSRESDSNYGYTF; v_gene: TRBV29-1; d_gene: NA
CDR3aa: CASSPGLAGPYEQYF; v_gene: TRBV4-2; d_gene: TRBD2
CDR3aa: CASSLVRGTYF; v_gene: TRBV11-2; d_gene: NA
CDR3aa: CASSKARPGLGDNEQFF; v_gene: TRBV21-1; d_gene: NA
CDR3aa: CASRGTGGSDTQYF; v_gene: TRBV5-1; d_gene: TRBD1
CDR3aa: CASIYSGSSYNEQFF; v_gene: TRBV2; d_gene: TRBD2
CDR3aa: CASSPTTGGTEAFF; v_gene: TRBV4-1; d_gene: TRBD1
CDR3aa: CASSPRIENYGYTF; v_gene: TRBV7-2; d_gene: NA
CDR3aa: CASTFAPTGSGQYF; v_gene: TRBV7-8; d_gene: TRBD1
CDR3aa: CASSRSRQAGTTGELFF; v_gene: TRBV7-2; d_gene: TRBD2
CDR3aa: CASSQSGSEQFF; v_gene: TRBV4-1; d_gene: NA
CDR3aa: CASSWAGGNEQYF; v_gene: TRBV5-4; d_gene: TRBD2
CDR3aa: CASSQELTVPTEAFF; v_gene: TRBV4-1; d_gene: NA
CDR3aa: CASSYRVRLSNYGYTF; v_gene: TRBV28; d_gene: NA
CDR3aa: CASRGQGLNTEAFF; v_gene: TRBV27; d_gene: TRBD1
CDR3aa: CASRRGVGEAGEQYF; v_gene: TRBV2; d_gene: TRBD2
CDR3aa: CATSRTSGAADTQYF; v_gene: TRBV15; d_gene: TRBD2
CDR3aa: CASSLGTWTGRYEQYF; v_gene: TRBV11-2; d_gene: TRBD1
CDR3aa: CSVGPGLYTGELFF; v_gene: TRBV29-1; d_gene: NA
CDR3aa: CASHTQGRASNQPQHF; v_gene: TRBV28; d_gene: NA
CDR3aa: CASSSVPSTDTQYF; v_gene: TRBV5-1; d_gene: NA
CDR3aa: CASSLKHVSPQHF; v_gene: TRBV27; d_gene: NA
CDR3aa: CASSPQGVSTEAFF; v_gene: TRBV6-5; d_gene: TRBD1
CDR3aa: CASSFHRSSYEQYF; v_gene: TRBV5-1; d_gene: NA
CDR3aa: CASRRGSEAFF; v_gene: TRBV21-1; d_gene: NA
CDR3aa: CSVEASYEQYF; v_gene: TRBV29-1; d_gene: NA
CDR3aa: CASSANSLTGERSGELFF; v_gene: TRBV9; d_gene: NA
CDR3aa: CAWSRGGVGNTIYF; v_gene: TRBV30; d_gene: NA
CDR3aa: CASSQEPAWISGANGLTF; v_gene: TRBV7-6; d_gene: NA
CDR3aa: CASLSLAYEQYF; v_gene: TRBV6-5; d_gene: NA
CDR3aa: CASSVRDTNTGTQYF; v_gene: TRBV9; d_gene: NA